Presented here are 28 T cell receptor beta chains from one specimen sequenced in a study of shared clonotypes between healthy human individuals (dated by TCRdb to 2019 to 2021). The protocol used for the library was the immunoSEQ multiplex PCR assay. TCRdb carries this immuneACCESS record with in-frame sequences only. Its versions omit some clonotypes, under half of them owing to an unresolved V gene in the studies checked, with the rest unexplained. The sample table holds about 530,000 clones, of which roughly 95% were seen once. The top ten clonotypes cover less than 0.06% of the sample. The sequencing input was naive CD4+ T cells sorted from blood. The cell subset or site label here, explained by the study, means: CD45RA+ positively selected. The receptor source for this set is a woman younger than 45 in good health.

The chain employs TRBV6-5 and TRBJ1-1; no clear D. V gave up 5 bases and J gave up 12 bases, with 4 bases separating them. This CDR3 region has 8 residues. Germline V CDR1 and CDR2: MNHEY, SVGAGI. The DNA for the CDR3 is TGTGCCAGCAGTCAAACTTTCTTT. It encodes CASSQTFF.

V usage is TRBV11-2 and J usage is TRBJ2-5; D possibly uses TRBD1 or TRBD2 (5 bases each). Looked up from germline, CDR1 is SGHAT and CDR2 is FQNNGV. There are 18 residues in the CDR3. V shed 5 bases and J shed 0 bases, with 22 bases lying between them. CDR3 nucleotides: TGTGCCAGCAGCAAAGAGGGGATCCGGCGTCTAAACCAAGAGACCCAGTACTTC. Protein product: CASSKEGIRRLNQETQYF.

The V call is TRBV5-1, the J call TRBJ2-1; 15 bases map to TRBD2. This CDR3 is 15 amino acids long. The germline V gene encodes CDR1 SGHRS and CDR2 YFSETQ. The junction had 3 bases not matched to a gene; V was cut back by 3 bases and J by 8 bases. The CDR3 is CASSWGLAGGYEQFF. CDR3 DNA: TGCGCCAGCAGCTGGGGACTAGCGGGAGGTTATGAGCAGTTCTTC.

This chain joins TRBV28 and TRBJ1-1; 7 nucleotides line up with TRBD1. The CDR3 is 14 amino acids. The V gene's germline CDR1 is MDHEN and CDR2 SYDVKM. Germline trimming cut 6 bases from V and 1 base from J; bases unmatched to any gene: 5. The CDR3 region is CASSWGTANTEAFF. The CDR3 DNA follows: TGTGCCAGCAGCTGGGGGACAGCGAACACTGAAGCTTTCTTT.

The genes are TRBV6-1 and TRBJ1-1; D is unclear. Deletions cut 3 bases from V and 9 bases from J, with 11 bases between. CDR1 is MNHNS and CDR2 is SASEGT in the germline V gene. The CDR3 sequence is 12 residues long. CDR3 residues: CASSETEIKAFF. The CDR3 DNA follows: TGTGCCAGCAGTGAGACTGAAATTAAAGCTTTCTTT.

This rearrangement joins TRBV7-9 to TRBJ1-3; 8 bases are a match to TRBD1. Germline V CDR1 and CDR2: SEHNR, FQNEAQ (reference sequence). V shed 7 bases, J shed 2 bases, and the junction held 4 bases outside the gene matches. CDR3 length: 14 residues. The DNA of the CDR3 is TGTGCCAGCATCACACAGGGGGCTGGAAACACCATATATTTT. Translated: CASITQGAGNTIYF.

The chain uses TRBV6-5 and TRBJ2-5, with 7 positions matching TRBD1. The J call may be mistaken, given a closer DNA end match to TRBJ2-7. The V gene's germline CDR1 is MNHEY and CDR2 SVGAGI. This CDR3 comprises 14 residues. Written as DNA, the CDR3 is TGTGCCAGCCAACGAGTGACAGGGATCTACGAGCAGTACTTC. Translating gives CASQRVTGIYEQYF.

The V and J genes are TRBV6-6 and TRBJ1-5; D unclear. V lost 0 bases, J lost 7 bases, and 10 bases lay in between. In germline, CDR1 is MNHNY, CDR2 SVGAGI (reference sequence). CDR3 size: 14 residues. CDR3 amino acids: CASSYSEFGQPQHF. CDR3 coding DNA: TGTGCCAGCAGTTACTCAGAATTTGGACAGCCCCAGCATTTT.

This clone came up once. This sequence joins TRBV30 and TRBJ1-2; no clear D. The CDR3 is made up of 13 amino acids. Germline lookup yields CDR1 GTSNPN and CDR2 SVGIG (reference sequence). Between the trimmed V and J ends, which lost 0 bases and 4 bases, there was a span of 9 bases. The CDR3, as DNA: TGTGCCTGGAGTGTACAGCGCCGCTATGGCTACACCTTC. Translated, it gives CAWSVQRRYGYTF.

The CDR3 DNA sequence: TGTGCCAGCAGCCCAGGACAGGGGGCGCGTGCGGAGAACACCGGGGAGCTGTTTTTT. Protein: CASSPGQGARAENTGELFF. This chain links TRBV9 with TRBJ2-2, with TRBD1 matching 11 bases. Germline CDR1 is SGDLS and CDR2 is YYNGEE. V gave up 4 bases and J gave up 1 base; unmatched junction bases: 12. This CDR3 is built from 19 residues. Full variable domain (missing parts from reference TRBV9 and TRBJ2-2): DSGVTQTPKHLITATGQRVTLRCSPRSGDLSVYWYQQSLDQGLQFLIQYYNGEERAKGNILERFSAQQFPDLHSELNLSSLELGDSALYFCASSPGQGARAENTGELFFGEGSRLTVL.

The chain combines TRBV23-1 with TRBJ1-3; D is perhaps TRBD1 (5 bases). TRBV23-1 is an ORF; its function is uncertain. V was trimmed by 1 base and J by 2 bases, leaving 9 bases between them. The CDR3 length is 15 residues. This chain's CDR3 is CASSQYRGAGNTIYF. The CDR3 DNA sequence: TGCGCCAGCAGTCAATATCGGGGGGCTGGAAACACCATATATTTT.

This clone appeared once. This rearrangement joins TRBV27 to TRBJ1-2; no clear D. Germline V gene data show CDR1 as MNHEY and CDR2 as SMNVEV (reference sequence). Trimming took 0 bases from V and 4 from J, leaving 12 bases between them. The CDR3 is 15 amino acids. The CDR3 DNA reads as TGTGCCAGCAGTTTATCGAGGCCCGACGTCTATGGCTACACCTTC. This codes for CASSLSRPDVYGYTF.

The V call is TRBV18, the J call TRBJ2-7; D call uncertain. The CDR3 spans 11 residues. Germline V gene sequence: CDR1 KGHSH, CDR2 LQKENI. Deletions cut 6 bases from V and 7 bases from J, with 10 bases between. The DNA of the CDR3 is TGTGCCAGCTCCCCCGATTTTGAGCAGTACTTC. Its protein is CASSPDFEQYF. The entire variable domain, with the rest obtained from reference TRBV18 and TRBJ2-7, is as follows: NAGVMQNPRHLVRRRGQEARLRCSPMKGHSHVYWYRQLPEEGLKFMVYLQKENIIDESGMPKERFSAEFPKEGPSILRIQQVVRGDSAAYFCASSPDFEQYFGPGTRLTVT.

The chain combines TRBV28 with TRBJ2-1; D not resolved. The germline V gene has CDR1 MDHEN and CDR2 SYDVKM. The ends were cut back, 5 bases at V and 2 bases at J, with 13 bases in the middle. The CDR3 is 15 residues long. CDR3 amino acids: CASSRYTLAYNEQFF. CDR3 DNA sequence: TGTGCCAGCAGTCGCTACACCTTAGCCTACAATGAGCAGTTCTTC.

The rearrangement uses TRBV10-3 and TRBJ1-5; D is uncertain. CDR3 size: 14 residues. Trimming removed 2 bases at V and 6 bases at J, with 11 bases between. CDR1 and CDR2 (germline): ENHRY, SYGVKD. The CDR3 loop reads CAISETQKSQPQHF. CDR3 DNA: TGTGCCATCAGTGAGACCCAAAAAAGTCAGCCCCAGCATTTT.

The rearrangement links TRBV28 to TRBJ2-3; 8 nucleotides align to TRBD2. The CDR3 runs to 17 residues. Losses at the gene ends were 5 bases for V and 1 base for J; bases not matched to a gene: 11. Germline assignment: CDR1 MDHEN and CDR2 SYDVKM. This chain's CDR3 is CASSALLAVGGTDTQYF. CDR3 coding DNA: TGTGCCAGCAGTGCGTTACTAGCGGTAGGGGGCACAGATACGCAGTATTTT.

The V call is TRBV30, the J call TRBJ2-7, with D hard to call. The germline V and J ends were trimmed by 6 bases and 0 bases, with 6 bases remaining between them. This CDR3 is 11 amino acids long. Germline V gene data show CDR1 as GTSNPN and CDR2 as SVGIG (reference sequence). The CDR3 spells CACLVSYEQYF. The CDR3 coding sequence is TGTGCCTGCCTGGTCTCCTACGAGCAGTACTTC.

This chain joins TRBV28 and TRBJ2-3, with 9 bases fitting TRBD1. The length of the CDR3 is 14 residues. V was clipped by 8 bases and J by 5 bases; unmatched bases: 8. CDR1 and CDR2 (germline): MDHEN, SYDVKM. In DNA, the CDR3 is TGTGCCAGCCTGACCGGGACAGGGAGAGATACGCAGTATTTT. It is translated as CASLTGTGRDTQYF.

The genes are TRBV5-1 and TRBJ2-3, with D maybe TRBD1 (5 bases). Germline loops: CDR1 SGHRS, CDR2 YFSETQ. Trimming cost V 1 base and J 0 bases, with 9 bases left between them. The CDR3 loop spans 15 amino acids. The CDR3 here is CASSLTGSSTDTQYF. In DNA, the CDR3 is TGCGCCAGCAGCTTGACAGGTTCTAGCACAGATACGCAGTATTTT.

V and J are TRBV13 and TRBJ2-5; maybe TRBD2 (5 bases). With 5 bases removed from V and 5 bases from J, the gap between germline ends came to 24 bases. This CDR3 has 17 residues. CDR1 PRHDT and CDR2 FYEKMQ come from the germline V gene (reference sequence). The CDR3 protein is CASSQRTPSGFRETQYF. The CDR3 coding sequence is TGTGCCAGCAGCCAAAGGACCCCCTCGGGATTCCGGGAGACCCAGTACTTC.

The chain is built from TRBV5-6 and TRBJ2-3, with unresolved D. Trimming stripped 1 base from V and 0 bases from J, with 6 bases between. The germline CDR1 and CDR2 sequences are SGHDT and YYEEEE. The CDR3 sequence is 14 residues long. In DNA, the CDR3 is TGTGCCAGCAGCTTGTCGTCTAGCACAGATACGCAGTATTTT. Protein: CASSLSSSTDTQYF. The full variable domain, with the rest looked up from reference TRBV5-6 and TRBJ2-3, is DAGVTQSPTHLIKTRGQQVTLRCSPKSGHDTVSWYQQALGQGPQFIFQYYEEEERQRGNFPDRFSGHQFPNYSSELNVNALLLGDSALYLCASSLSSSTDTQYFGPGTRLTVL.

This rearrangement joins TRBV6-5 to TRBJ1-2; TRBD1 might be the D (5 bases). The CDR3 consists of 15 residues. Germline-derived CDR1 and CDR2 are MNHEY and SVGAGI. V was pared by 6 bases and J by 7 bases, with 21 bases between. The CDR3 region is CASSSQGQGWGGYTF. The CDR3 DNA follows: TGTGCCAGCAGCTCACAAGGCCAGGGCTGGGGTGGCTACACCTTC.

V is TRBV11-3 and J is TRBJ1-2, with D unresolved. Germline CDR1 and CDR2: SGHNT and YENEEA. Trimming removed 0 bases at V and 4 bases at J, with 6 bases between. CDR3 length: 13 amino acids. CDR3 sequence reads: CASSLDGLYGYTF. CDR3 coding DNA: TGTGCCAGCAGCTTAGACGGTCTCTATGGCTACACCTTC.

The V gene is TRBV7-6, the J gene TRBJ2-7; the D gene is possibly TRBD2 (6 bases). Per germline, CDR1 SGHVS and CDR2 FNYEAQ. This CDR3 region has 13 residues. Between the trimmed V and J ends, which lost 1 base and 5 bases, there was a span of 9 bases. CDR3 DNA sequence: TGTGCCAGCAGCTTAGGGGGGGTGAACGAGCAGTACTTC. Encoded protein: CASSLGGVNEQYF.

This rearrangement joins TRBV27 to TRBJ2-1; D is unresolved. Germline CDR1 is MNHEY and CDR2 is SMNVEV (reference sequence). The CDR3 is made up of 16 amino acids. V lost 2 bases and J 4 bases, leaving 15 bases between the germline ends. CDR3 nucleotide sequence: TGTGCCAGCAGTTTAAACCCTCCGCCAGATTACAATGAGCAGTTCTTC. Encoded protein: CASSLNPPPDYNEQFF.

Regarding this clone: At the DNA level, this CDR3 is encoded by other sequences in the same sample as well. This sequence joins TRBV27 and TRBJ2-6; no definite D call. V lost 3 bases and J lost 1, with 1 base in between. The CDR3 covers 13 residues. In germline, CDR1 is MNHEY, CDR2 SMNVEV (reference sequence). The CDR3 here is CASSFSGANVLTF. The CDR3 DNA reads TGTGCCAGCAGTTTTTCTGGGGCCAACGTCCTGACTTTC.

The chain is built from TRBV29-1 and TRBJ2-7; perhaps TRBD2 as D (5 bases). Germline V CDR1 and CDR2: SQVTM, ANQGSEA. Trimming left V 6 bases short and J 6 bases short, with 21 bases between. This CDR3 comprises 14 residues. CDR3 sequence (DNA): TGCAGCGTGGCGCCAGCGGCCCGGGCGGTCGAGCAGTACTTC. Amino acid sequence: CSVAPAARAVEQYF.

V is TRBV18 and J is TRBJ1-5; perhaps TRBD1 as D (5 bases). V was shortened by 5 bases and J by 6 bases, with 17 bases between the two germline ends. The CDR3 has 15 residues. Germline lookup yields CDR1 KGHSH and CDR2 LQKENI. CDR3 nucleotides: TGTGCCAGCTCAAAAGAAGCAGCCGGGGGTCAGCCCCAGCATTTT. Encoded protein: CASSKEAAGGQPQHF. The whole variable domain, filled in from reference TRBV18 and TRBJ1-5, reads NAGVMQNPRHLVRRRGQEARLRCSPMKGHSHVYWYRQLPEEGLKFMVYLQKENIIDESGMPKERFSAEFPKEGPSILRIQQVVRGDSAAYFCASSKEAAGGQPQHFGDGTRLSIL.